The 13 T cell receptor beta chains below were found in one sample sequenced in a study of graft-versus-host responses after intestinal transplantation. Antigens for these TCRs are unknown. Sequenced by immunoSEQ multiplex PCR; TCRdb stores in-frame clones only, minus some. The sample has about 94,000 clones, roughly 90% seen once; the top ten hold over 0.4%. Source: unstimulated CD8+ T cells sorted from spleen or lymph node cells, taken before intestinal transplant. Source of these receptors: a human donor who received an intestinal transplant.

This chain's CDR3 is CASSHTTSFTGELFF. The CDR3 DNA reads TGTGCCAGCAGCCATACGACTAGCTTCACCGGGGAGCTGTTTTTT. The V call is TRBV11-1, the J call TRBJ2-2; TRBD2 agrees at 7 bases. Germline V CDR1 and CDR2: SGHAT, FQDESV (reference sequence). The V gene end was trimmed by 5 bases and the J gene end by 4 bases; junction bases not matched to a gene: 7. CDR3 size: 15 residues.

The chain is built from TRBV2 and TRBJ2-3, with 7 nucleotides matching TRBD2. Germline V gene lookup returns CDR1 SNHLY and CDR2 FYNNEI. The CDR3 loop spans 19 amino acids. The junction had 12 bases not matched to a gene; V was cut back by 0 bases and J by 0 bases. The CDR3 nucleotides are TGTGCCAGCAGTGAAGCGTTGATAGCGGGTTTACCTAGCACAGATACGCAGTATTTT. Encoded protein: CASSEALIAGLPSTDTQYF.

This chain links TRBV11-2 with TRBJ2-3; 7 bases map to TRBD2. V lost 5 bases to trimming and J lost 8 bases; unmatched junction nucleotides: 13. Germline CDR1 and CDR2: SGHAT and FQNNGV. This CDR3 has 15 amino acids. CDR3 in amino acids: CASSLSVPGLSTQYF. The DNA of the CDR3 is TGTGCCAGCAGCCTGAGCGTTCCGGGACTAAGTACGCAGTATTTT.

The chain carries TRBV14 and TRBJ2-7; no clear D. CDR1 and CDR2 (germline): SGHDN, FVKESK. The CDR3 runs to 14 residues. Trimming took 1 base from V and 1 from J, leaving 8 bases between them. The CDR3 sequence: CASSQGSGSYEQYF. The DNA for the CDR3 is TGTGCCAGCAGCCAAGGATCAGGTTCCTACGAGCAGTACTTC.

This sequence joins TRBV7-9 and TRBJ2-5, with TRBD1 matching 8 bases. Germline CDR1 is SEHNR and CDR2 is FQNEAQ (reference sequence). The V gene end was trimmed by 6 bases and the J gene end by 4 bases; junction bases not matched to a gene: 10. CDR3 length: 15 amino acids. The CDR3 DNA sequence: TGTGCCAGCAGTCCTCCAGAGACAGGGGCAGAGACCCAGTACTTC. The encoded protein is CASSPPETGAETQYF.

The chain employs TRBV4-3 and TRBJ2-7, with TRBD1 matching 8 bases. This CDR3 region has 15 residues. In germline, CDR1 is LGHNA, CDR2 YSLEER. V shed 4 bases and J 2 bases; nucleotides not matched to a gene: 7. CDR3 sequence reads: CASSPDRGGPYEQYF. The DNA of the CDR3 is TGCGCCAGCAGCCCAGACAGGGGTGGCCCCTACGAGCAGTACTTC.

The rearrangement joins TRBV2 to TRBJ1-5; 7 positions agree with TRBD1. V was pared by 4 bases and J by 0 bases, with 9 bases of the junction left unmatched. CDR3 length: 17 amino acids. CDR1 SNHLY and CDR2 FYNNEI come from the germline V gene. The DNA of the CDR3 is TGTGCCAGCAGTGTAAGGGGGCGCGGGTATAGCAATCAGCCCCAGCATTTT. Its protein product is CASSVRGRGYSNQPQHF.

V and J are TRBV6-5 and TRBJ1-2; unclear D gene. Germline CDR1 and CDR2: MNHEY and SVGAGI. With 0 bases removed from V and 0 bases from J, the gap between germline ends came to 11 bases. This CDR3 has 16 amino acids. The CDR3 region has the DNA TGTGCCAGCAGTTACTCGGGCCCCACGTCTAACTATGGCTACACCTTC. Translating gives CASSYSGPTSNYGYTF.

The chain carries TRBV12-5 and TRBJ2-3, with 8 bases identical to TRBD2. There are 14 residues in the CDR3. Unmatched junction bases numbered 3, after V lost 3 bases and J lost 4 bases. Germline V gene lookup returns CDR1 LGHNT and CDR2 FRNRAP. CDR3 nucleotides: TGTGCTAGTGGTTTAGCGGGAGCCTCAGATACGCAGTATTTT. Protein product: CASGLAGASDTQYF.

V is TRBV5-6 and J is TRBJ2-3; TRBD2 is a possible D gene (6 bases). Germline V gene data show CDR1 as SGHDT and CDR2 as YYEEEE. V lost 0 bases and J 0 bases, leaving 8 bases between the germline ends. The CDR3 totals 15 residues. The CDR3 bases are TGTGCCAGCAGCTTGGTACGGGGGAGCACAGATACGCAGTATTTT. Translation gives CASSLVRGSTDTQYF.

The chain is built from TRBV2 and TRBJ1-2; D ambiguous. Trimming removed 6 bases at V and 8 bases at J, with 16 bases between. The CDR3 totals 13 residues. The germline V gene encodes CDR1 SNHLY and CDR2 FYNNEI. The CDR3 spells CASRDTLGGGYTF. The DNA for the CDR3 is TGTGCCAGCAGGGATACATTGGGAGGGGGCTACACCTTC.

The chain is built from TRBV6-5 and TRBJ2-1; 11 bases align to TRBD1. Unmatched junction bases numbered 9, after V lost 6 bases and J lost 14 bases. CDR1 and CDR2 from the germline V gene are MNHEY and SVGAGI. CDR3 length equals 13 residues. The CDR3 is CASRPGQGALEFF. The CDR3 DNA follows: TGTGCCAGCAGACCCGGACAGGGGGCCTTGGAGTTCTTC.

The chain links TRBV9 to TRBJ1-2, with TRBD1 matching 7 bases. The germline gives CDR1 SGDLS, CDR2 YYNGEE. V was pared by 10 bases and J by 5 bases, with 11 bases of the junction left unmatched. The CDR3 has 13 residues. Here the CDR3 reads CAGYGDSLYGYTF. CDR3 sequence (DNA): TGTGCCGGCTATGGGGACAGCCTGTATGGCTACACCTTC.